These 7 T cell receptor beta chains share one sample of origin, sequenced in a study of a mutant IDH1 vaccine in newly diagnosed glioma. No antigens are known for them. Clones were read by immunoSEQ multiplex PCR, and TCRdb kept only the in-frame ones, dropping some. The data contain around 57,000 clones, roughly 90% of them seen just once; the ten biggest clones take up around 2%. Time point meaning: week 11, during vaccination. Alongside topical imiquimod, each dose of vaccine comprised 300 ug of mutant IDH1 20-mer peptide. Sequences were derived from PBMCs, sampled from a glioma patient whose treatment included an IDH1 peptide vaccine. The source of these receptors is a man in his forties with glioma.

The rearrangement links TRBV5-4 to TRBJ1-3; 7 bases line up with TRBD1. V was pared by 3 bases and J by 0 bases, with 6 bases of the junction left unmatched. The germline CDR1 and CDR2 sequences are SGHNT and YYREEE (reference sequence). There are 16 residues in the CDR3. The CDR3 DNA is TGTGCCAGCAGCTCATACCGGGACAGCTCTGGAAACACCATATATTTT. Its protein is CASSSYRDSSGNTIYF.

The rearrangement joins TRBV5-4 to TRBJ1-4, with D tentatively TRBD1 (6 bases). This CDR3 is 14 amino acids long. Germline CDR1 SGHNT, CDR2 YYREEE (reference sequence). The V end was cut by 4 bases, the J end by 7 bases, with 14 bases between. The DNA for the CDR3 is TGTGCCAGCAGCGAGGGGGAGATTCGTGAAAAACTGTTTTTT. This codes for CASSEGEIREKLFF.

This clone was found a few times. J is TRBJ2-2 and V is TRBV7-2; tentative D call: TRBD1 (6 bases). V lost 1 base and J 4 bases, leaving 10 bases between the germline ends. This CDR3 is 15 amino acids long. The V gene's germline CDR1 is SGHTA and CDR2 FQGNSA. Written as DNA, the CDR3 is TGTGCCAGCAGCTTAGACTACAGGGTCACCGGGGAGCTGTTTTTT. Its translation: CASSLDYRVTGELFF.

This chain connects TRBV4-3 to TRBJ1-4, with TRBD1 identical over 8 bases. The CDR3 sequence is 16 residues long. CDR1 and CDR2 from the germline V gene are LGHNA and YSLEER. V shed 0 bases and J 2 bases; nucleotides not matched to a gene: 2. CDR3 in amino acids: CASSQERTGTNEKLFF. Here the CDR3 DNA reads TGCGCCAGCAGCCAAGAGAGGACAGGGACTAATGAAAAACTGTTTTTT.

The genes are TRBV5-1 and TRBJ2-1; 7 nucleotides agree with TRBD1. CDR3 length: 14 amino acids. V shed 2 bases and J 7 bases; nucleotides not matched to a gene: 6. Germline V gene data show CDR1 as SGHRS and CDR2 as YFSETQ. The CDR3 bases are TGCGCCAGCAGCTTAGCCGGACAGGTGAATGAGCAGTTCTTC. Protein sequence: CASSLAGQVNEQFF. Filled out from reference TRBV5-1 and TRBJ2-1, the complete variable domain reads KAGVTQTPRYLIKTRGQQVTLSCSPISGHRSVSWYQQTPGQGLQFLFEYFSETQRNKGNFPGRFSGRQFSNSRSEMNVSTLELGDSALYLCASSLAGQVNEQFFGPGTRLTVL.

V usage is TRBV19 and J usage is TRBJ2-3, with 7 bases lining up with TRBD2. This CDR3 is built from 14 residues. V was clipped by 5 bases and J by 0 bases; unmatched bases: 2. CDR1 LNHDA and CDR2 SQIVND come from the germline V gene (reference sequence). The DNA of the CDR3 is TGTGCCAGTAGTCTAGCGGCCAGCACAGATACGCAGTATTTT. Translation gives CASSLAASTDTQYF.

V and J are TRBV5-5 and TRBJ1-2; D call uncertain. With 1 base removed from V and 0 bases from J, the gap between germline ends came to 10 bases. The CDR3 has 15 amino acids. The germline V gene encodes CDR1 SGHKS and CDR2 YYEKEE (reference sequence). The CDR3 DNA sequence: TGTGCCAGCAGCTTGTCCAGAGACACTAACTATGGCTACACCTTC. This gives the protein CASSLSRDTNYGYTF.